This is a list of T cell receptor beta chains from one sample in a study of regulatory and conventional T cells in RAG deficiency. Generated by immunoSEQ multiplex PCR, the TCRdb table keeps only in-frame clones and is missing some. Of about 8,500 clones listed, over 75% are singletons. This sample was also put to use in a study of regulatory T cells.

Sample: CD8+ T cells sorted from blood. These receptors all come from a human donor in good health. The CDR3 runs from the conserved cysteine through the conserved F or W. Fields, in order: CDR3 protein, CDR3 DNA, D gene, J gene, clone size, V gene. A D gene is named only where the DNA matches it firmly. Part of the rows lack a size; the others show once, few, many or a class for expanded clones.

CASRYRVEDYGYTF	TGTGCCAGCAGATATCGGGTGGAGGACTATGGCTACACCTTC	NA	TRBJ1-2	NA	TRBV2
CASSLSPGDGYTF	TGTGCCAGCAGTTTATCCCCCGGGGATGGCTACACCTTC	NA	TRBJ1-2	NA	TRBV27
CASSLRGVSDEQFF	TGTGCCAGCAGTCTCCGGGGTGTGTCGGATGAGCAGTTCTTC	NA	TRBJ2-1	NA	TRBV27
CASSIDGRTTNEKLFF	TGTGCCAGTAGTATCGACGGTCGTACAACTAATGAAAAACTGTTTTTT	NA	TRBJ1-4	NA	TRBV19
CASTRLSGRGGEQFF	TGTGCCAGCACCCGATTGAGCGGGAGAGGCGGTGAGCAGTTCTTC	TRBD2	TRBJ2-1	NA	TRBV6-6
CASSGTTYEQYF	TGTGCCAGCAGCGGGACCACCTACGAGCAGTACTTC	NA	TRBJ2-7	NA	TRBV5-4
CASSLAPMGLLSTGELFF	TGTGCCAGCAGCTTAGCCCCCATGGGTCTACTGAGCACCGGGGAGCTGTTTTTT	NA	TRBJ2-2	NA	TRBV13
CASSIVGREAFF	TGTGCCAGTAGTATAGTCGGGAGGGAAGCTTTCTTT	NA	TRBJ1-1	NA	TRBV19
CASSFTGPYDEQYF	TGTGCCAGCAGTTTCACAGGGCCCTACGACGAGCAGTACTTC	NA	TRBJ2-7	NA	TRBV28
CASSLNLAGPNTGELFF	TGCGCCAGCAGCTTGAACCTAGCGGGCCCGAACACCGGGGAGCTGTTTTTT	TRBD2	TRBJ2-2	NA	TRBV5-1
CASSSGGRRPNYGYTF	TGTGCCAGCTCGAGCGGGGGGCGTCGACCGAACTATGGCTACACCTTC	NA	TRBJ1-2	few	TRBV7-9